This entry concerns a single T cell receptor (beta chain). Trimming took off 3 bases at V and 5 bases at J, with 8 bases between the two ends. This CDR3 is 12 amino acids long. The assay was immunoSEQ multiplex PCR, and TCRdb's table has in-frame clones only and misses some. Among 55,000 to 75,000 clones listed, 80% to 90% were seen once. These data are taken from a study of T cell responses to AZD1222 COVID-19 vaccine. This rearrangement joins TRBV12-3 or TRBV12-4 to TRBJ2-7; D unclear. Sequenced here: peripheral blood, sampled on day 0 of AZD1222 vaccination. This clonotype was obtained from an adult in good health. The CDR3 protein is CASSFGRNEQYF. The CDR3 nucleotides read TGTGCCAGCAGTTTCGGGCGGAACGAGCAGTACTTC.